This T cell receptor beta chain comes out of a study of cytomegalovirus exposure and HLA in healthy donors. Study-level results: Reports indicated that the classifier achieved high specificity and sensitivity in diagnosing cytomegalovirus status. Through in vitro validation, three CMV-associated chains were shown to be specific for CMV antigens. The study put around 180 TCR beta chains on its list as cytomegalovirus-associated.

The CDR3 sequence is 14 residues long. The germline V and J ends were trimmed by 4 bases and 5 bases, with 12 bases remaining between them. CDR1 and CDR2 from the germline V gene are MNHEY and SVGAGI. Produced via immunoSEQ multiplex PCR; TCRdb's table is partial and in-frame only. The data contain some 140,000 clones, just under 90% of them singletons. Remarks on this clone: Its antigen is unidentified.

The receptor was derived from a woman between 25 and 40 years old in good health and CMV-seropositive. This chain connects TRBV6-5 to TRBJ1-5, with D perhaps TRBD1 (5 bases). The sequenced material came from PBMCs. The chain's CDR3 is CASSSTRGDQPQHF. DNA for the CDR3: TGTGCCAGCAGTTCAACGCGGGGGGATCAGCCCCAGCATTTT.